A selection of T cell receptor beta chains follows, all from one sample in a study of blood T cells in healthy people across ages. TCRdb ran MiXCR on the 5' RACE reads and lists one entry per CDR3 protein. Of fewer than 800,000 distinct CDR3 sequences detected, 32% appear once; the ten largest clones hold about 16%. Sequenced material: blood. The receptors were sampled from a woman of 80 years or more in good health. The CDR3 runs from the conserved cysteine through the conserved F or W. A D gene is named only where the DNA matches it firmly. Some rows have no size entry. The others give once, few or many, or a class for an expanded clone.

D gene	V gene	clone size	J gene	CDR3 protein	CDR3 DNA
TRBD1	TRBV5-5	few	TRBJ1-4	CASSLGTGFEKLFF	TGTGCCAGCAGCTTAGGGACAGGGTTCGAAAAACTGTTTTTT
TRBD1	TRBV25-1	many	TRBJ1-2	CATRDSVHGYTF	TGTGCGACGAGGGACAGCGTGCATGGCTACACCTTC
TRBD1	TRBV2	few	TRBJ1-5	CASSEWPGGSNQPQHF	TGTGCCAGCAGTGAATGGCCAGGGGGCAGCAATCAGCCCCAGCATTTT
-	TRBV9	many	TRBJ1-2	CASSDGGARNYGYTF	TGTGCCAGCAGCGATGGGGGGGCCCGCAACTATGGCTACACCTTC
-	TRBV11-2	-	TRBJ1-1	CASSPASNTEAFF	TGTGCCAGCAGCCCAGCCTCGAACACTGAAGCTTTCTTT
-	TRBV6-5	many	TRBJ2-2	CASSYSIATGELFF	TGTGCCAGCAGTTACTCGATCGCCACCGGGGAGCTGTTTTTT
-	TRBV2	few	TRBJ2-1	CASSELGTYNEQFF	TGTGCCAGCAGTGAGTTAGGGACCTACAATGAGCAGTTCTTC
-	TRBV28	many	TRBJ2-7	CASSFLGASSYEQYF	TGTGCCAGCAGTTTTCTCGGGGCGAGCTCCTACGAGCAGTACTTC
TRBD1	TRBV6-5	few	TRBJ1-2	CASSLRTGVKSGYTF	TGTGCCAGCAGTTTACGGACAGGCGTAAAGTCGGGCTACACCTTC
TRBD1	TRBV6-5	few	TRBJ1-2	CASRGARQGAGYGHTF	TGTGCCAGCAGGGGAGCAAGACAGGGGGCAGGATATGGCCACACCTTC
TRBD1	TRBV2	few	TRBJ2-3	CASSGGQGFSTDTQYF	TGTGCCAGCAGTGGAGGACAGGGTTTTTCCACAGATACGCAGTATTTT
-	TRBV7-2	-	TRBJ1-1	CAGRFTGMNTEAFF	TGTGCCGGCAGATTTACAGGGATGAACACTGAAGCTTTCTTT
-	TRBV6-6	-	TRBJ2-1	CASSLAGTSQNEQFF	TGTGCCAGCAGCTTGGCCGGGACCTCTCAGAATGAGCAGTTCTTC
TRBD1	TRBV18	many	TRBJ2-7	CASSPQPDRGYEQYF	TGTGCCAGCTCACCCCAACCGGACAGGGGCTACGAGCAGTACTTC
TRBD2	TRBV20-1	-	TRBJ2-1	CSASTSASGGYEQFF	TGCAGTGCTAGTACCTCCGCTAGCGGGGGGTATGAGCAGTTCTTC
-	TRBV5-1	-	TRBJ1-4	CASSGRTSFEKLFF	TGCGCCAGCAGCGGCCGGACCTCTTTTGAAAAACTGTTTTTT
TRBD2	TRBV5-1	many	TRBJ2-1	CASSLVLAGGDNEQFF	TGCGCCAGCAGCTTGGTCCTAGCGGGGGGGGACAATGAGCAGTTCTTC
-	TRBV6-6	many	TRBJ1-1	CASRQVSMNTEAFF	TGTGCCAGCAGACAGGTTTCCATGAACACTGAAGCTTTCTTT
-	TRBV7-6	-	TRBJ2-7	CASSSRDGDAYEQYF	TGTGCCAGCAGCTCCAGGGACGGTGATGCCTACGAGCAGTACTTC
-	TRBV6-2/TRBV6-3	few	TRBJ1-2	CASSYARDYGYTF	TGTGCCAGCAGTTATGCCAGGGACTATGGCTACACCTTC
TRBD1	TRBV3-1	-	TRBJ1-5	CASSPGAGGNQPQHF	TGTGCCAGCAGCCCCGGAGCAGGGGGGAATCAGCCCCAGCATTTT
-	TRBV7-2	many	TRBJ2-3	CASSLVAGTDTQYF	TGTGCCAGCAGCTTAGTAGCGGGCACAGATACGCAGTATTTT
TRBD2	TRBV20-1	many	TRBJ2-1	CSARGWASGANEQFF	TGCAGTGCTAGAGGTTGGGCTAGCGGAGCCAATGAGCAGTTCTTC
-	TRBV27	many	TRBJ2-3	CASSSSGFQRSTDTQYF	TGTGCCAGCAGTTCCTCAGGCTTCCAACGCTCCACAGATACGCAGTATTTT
TRBD2	TRBV6-5	many	TRBJ2-3	CASARGGTDTQYF	TGTGCCAGCGCCCGGGGGGGTACAGATACGCAGTATTTT
-	TRBV2	-	TRBJ1-4	CASSGGDILPKLFF	TGTGCCAGCAGTGGGGGGGACATTCTTCCCAAACTGTTTTTT
-	TRBV5-5	-	TRBJ1-1	CASSLAGVNEAFF	TGTGCCAGCAGCTTGGCGGGGGTGAATGAAGCTTTCTTT
-	TRBV11-2	-	TRBJ1-6	CTSSLQTLRGSSYNSPLHF	TGTACCAGCAGCTTACAAACCTTACGGGGCAGCTCCTATAATTCACCCCTCCACTTT
-	TRBV20-1	many	TRBJ2-5	CSAKTQETQYF	TGCAGTGCGAAGACTCAAGAGACCCAGTACTTC
TRBD1	TRBV30	-	TRBJ1-2	CAWNTFGTGGSRGYTF	TGTGCCTGGAATACTTTCGGGACAGGGGGATCGAGAGGCTACACCTTC
-	TRBV5-1	few	TRBJ1-2	CASSFSDWDYGYTF	TGCGCCAGCAGCTTTAGTGACTGGGACTATGGCTACACCTTC
TRBD1	TRBV20-1	-	TRBJ2-2	CSAWDRGLGGGERFF	TGCAGTGCTTGGGACAGGGGGCTAGGTGGCGGGGAGCGGTTTTTT
-	TRBV5-1	many	TRBJ1-5	CASSLQSNQPQHF	TGCGCCAGCAGCTTACAAAGTAATCAGCCCCAGCATTTT
-	TRBV3-1	-	TRBJ2-4	CASSRGGGALAKNIQYF	TGTGCCAGCAGCCGAGGTGGAGGGGCCCTAGCCAAAAACATTCAGTACTTC
TRBD2	TRBV5-8	-	TRBJ2-1	CAGSPTSGRPDEQFF	TGTGCCGGCAGCCCGACTAGCGGGAGACCCGATGAGCAGTTCTTC
TRBD1	TRBV7-2	many	TRBJ2-7	CASSANGGQGDEQYF	TGTGCCAGCAGCGCAAACGGGGGACAGGGAGACGAGCAGTACTTC
-	TRBV4-1	many	TRBJ2-5	CASSQAQGRSETQYF	TGCGCCAGCAGCCAAGCGCAGGGGAGGTCGGAGACCCAGTACTTC
-	TRBV5-1	few	TRBJ1-6	CASSQLSYNSPLHF	TGCGCCAGCAGCCAACTCTCCTATAATTCACCCCTCCACTTT
-	TRBV29-1	-	TRBJ2-5	CSASWGAVETQYF	TGCAGCGCCTCTTGGGGGGCGGTTGAGACCCAGTACTTC
-	TRBV6-1	many	TRBJ2-5	CASSDNWGKYQETQYF	TGTGCCAGCAGCGACAACTGGGGAAAGTACCAAGAGACCCAGTACTTC
-	TRBV7-8	once	TRBJ2-7	CASRRLSYEQYF	TGTGCCAGCAGGAGGCTTTCCTACGAGCAGTACTTC
-	TRBV15	-	TRBJ2-5	CATSRGAGQETQYF	TGTGCCACCAGCAGAGGGGCAGGTCAAGAGACCCAGTACTTC
-	TRBV7-2	-	TRBJ2-5	CASSRDPRETQYF	TGTGCCAGCAGCCGGGACCCCCGGGAGACCCAGTACTTC
-	TRBV12-3/TRBV12-4	many	TRBJ2-7	CASSLGGPSYEQYF	TGTGCCAGCAGTTTAGGAGGGCCCTCCTACGAGCAGTACTTC
-	TRBV3-1	many	TRBJ1-1	CASSQLGRDTEAFF	TGTGCCAGCAGCCAACTGGGGAGGGATACTGAAGCTTTCTTT
-	TRBV6-1	-	TRBJ2-4	CASSEAEINIQYF	TGTGCCAGCAGTGAAGCGGAAATAAACATTCAGTACTTC
-	TRBV6-1	few	TRBJ2-5	CASLVGGPQETQYF	TGTGCCAGCCTGGTGGGGGGGCCCCAAGAGACCCAGTACTTC
-	TRBV7-3	-	TRBJ2-5	CASSLWGAAKETQYF	TGTGCCAGCAGCTTGTGGGGGGCGGCGAAAGAGACCCAGTACTTC
TRBD1	TRBV7-2	many	TRBJ1-4	CASSETGWREKLFF	TGTGCCAGCAGCGAGACAGGGTGGCGAGAAAAACTGTTTTTT
-	TRBV2	once	TRBJ2-7	CASTKGQFSYEQYF	TGTGCCAGCACCAAAGGACAGTTCTCCTACGAGCAGTACTTC
-	TRBV11-3	few	TRBJ2-7	CASSLGSSGYEQYF	TGTGCCAGCAGCTTAGGCAGCTCCGGATACGAGCAGTACTTC
-	TRBV10-3	-	TRBJ1-1	CAIRPGTRDTEAFF	TGTGCCATCAGGCCCGGGACGAGGGACACTGAAGCTTTCTTT
-	TRBV6-2/TRBV6-3	many	TRBJ2-7	CASSYDLRNPYF	TGTGCCAGCAGCTACGACTTGCGGAATCCGTACTTC